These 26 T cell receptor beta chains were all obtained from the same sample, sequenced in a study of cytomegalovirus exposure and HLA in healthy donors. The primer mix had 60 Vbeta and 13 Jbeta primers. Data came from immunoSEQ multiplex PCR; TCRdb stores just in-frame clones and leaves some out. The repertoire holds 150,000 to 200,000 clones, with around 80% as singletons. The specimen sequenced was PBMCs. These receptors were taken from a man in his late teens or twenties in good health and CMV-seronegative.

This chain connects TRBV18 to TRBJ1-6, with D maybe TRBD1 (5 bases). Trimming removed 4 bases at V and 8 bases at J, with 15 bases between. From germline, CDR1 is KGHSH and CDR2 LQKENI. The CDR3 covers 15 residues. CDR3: CASSRQGILDSPLHF. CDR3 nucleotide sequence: TGTGCCAGCTCACGCCAGGGCATTTTGGATTCACCCCTCCACTTT. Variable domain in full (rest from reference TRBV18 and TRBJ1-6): NAGVMQNPRHLVRRRGQEARLRCSPMKGHSHVYWYRQLPEEGLKFMVYLQKENIIDESGMPKERFSAEFPKEGPSILRIQQVVRGDSAAYFCASSRQGILDSPLHFGNGTRLTVT.

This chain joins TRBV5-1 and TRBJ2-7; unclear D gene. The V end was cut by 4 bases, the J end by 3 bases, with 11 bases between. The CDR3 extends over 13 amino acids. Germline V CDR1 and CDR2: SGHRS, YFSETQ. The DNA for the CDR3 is TGCGCCAGCAGCCCACAGCCCGGCTACGAGCAGTACTTC. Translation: CASSPQPGYEQYF.

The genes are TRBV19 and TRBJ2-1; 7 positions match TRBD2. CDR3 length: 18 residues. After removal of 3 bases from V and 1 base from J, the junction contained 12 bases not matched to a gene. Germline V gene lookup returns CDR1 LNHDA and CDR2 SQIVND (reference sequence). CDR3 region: CASSMMGVGGGSYNEQFF. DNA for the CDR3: TGTGCCAGTAGTATGATGGGGGTGGGCGGGGGTTCCTACAATGAGCAGTTCTTC.

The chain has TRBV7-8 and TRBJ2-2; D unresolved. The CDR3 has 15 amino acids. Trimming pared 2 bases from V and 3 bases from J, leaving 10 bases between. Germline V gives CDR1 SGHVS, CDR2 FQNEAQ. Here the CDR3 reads CASSLLLTDTGELFF. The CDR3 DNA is TGTGCCAGCAGCTTACTACTTACGGACACCGGGGAGCTGTTTTTT.

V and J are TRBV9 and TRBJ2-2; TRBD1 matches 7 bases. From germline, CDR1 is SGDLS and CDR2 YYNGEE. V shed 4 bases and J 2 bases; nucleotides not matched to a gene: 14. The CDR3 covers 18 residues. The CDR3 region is CASSPGGIGRTNTGELFF. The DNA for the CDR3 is TGTGCCAGCAGCCCAGGGGGTATAGGACGGACCAACACCGGGGAGCTGTTTTTT.

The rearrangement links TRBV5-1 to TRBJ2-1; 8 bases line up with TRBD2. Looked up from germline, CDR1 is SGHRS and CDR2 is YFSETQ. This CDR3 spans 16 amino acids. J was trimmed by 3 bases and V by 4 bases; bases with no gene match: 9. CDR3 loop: CASSRTSGSFYNEQFF. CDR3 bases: TGCGCCAGCAGCCGTACTAGCGGCTCCTTCTACAATGAGCAGTTCTTC.

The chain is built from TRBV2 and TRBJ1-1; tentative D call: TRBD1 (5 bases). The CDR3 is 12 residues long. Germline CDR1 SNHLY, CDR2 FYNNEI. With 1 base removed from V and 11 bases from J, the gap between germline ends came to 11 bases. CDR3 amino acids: CASSEGAGLAFF. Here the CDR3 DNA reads TGTGCCAGCAGTGAAGGGGCAGGGTTGGCTTTCTTT.

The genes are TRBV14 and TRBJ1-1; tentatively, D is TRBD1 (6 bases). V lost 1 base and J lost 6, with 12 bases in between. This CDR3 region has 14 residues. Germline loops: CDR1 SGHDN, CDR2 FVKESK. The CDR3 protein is CASSQVDRSPEAFF. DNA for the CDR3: TGTGCCAGCAGCCAAGTAGACAGGAGCCCTGAAGCTTTCTTT. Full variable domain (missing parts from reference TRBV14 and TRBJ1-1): EAGVTQFPSHSVIEKGQTVTLRCDPISGHDNLYWYRRVMGKEIKFLLHFVKESKQDESGMPNNRFLAERTGGTYSTLKVQPAELEDSGVYFCASSQVDRSPEAFFGQGTRLTVV.

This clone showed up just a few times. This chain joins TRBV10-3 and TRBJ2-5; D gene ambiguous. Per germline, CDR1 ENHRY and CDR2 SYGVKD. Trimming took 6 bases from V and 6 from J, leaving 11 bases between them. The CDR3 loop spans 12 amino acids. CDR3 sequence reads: CAIRAVDQTQYF. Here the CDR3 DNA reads TGTGCCATCAGGGCGGTCGATCAGACCCAGTACTTC.

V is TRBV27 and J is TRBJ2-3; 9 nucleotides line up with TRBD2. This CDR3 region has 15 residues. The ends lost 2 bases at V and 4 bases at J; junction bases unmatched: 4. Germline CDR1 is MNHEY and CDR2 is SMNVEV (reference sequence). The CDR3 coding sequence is TGTGCCAGCAGTTTACTAGCGGGGCGGTCAGATACGCAGTATTTT. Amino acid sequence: CASSLLAGRSDTQYF.

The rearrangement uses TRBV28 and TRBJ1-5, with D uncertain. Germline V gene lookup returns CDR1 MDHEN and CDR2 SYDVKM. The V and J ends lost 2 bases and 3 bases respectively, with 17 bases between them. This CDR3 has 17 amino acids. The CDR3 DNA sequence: TGTGCCAGCAGTTTACCTCGGTGGAGGGAAAACAATCAGCCCCAGCATTTT. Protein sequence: CASSLPRWRENNQPQHF. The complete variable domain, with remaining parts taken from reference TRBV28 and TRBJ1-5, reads DVKVTQSSRYLVKRTGEKVFLECVQDMDHENMFWYRQDPGLGLRLIYFSYDVKMKEKGDIPEGYSVSREKKERFSLILESASTNQTSMYLCASSLPRWRENNQPQHFGDGTRLSIL.

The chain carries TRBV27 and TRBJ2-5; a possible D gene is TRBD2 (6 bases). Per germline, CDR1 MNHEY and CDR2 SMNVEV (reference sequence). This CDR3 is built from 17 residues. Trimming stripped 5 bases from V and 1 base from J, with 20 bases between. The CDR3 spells CASSRLGGVGGQETQYF. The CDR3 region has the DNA TGTGCCAGCAGTCGCCTGGGCGGGGTGGGAGGCCAAGAGACCCAGTACTTC.

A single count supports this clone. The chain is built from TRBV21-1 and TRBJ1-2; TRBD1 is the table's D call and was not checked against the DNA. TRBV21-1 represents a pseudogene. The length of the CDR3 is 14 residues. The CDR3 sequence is CASSKGQGAKGYTF. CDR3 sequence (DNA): TGTGCCAGCAGCAAAGGTCAGGGGGCAAAAGGCTACACCTTC.

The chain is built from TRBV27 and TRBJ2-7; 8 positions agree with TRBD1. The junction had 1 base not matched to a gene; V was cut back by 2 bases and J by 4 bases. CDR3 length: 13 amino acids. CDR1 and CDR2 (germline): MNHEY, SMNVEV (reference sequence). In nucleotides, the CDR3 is TGTGCCAGCAGTTTAGGGACAGGTTACGAGCAGTACTTC. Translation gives CASSLGTGYEQYF.

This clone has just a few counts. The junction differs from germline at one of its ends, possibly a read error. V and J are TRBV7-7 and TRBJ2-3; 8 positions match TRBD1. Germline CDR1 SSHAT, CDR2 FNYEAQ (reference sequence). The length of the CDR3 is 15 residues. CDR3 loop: CASSATGGPEDTQYF. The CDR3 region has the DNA TGTGCTAGCAGCGCTACAGGGGGGCCGGAGGATACGCAGTATTTT.

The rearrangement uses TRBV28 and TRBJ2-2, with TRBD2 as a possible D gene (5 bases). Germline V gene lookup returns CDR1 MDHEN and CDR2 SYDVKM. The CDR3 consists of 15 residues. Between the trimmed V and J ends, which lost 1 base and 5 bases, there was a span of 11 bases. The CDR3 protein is CASSLYGRGTGELFF. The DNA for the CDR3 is TGTGCCAGCAGTTTATACGGCCGGGGTACCGGGGAGCTGTTTTTT.

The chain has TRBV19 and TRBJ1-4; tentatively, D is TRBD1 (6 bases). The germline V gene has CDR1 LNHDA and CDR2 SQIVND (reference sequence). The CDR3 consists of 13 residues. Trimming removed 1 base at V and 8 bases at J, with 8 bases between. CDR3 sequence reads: CASSIGRGEKLFF. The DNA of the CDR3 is TGTGCCAGTAGTATAGGCAGGGGAGAAAAACTGTTTTTT.

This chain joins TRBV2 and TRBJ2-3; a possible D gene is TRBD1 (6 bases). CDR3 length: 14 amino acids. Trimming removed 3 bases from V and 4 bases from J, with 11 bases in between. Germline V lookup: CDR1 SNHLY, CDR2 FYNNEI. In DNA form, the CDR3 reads TGTGCCAGCAGTGAGGAACAGGGCGCAGATACGCAGTATTTT. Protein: CASSEEQGADTQYF.

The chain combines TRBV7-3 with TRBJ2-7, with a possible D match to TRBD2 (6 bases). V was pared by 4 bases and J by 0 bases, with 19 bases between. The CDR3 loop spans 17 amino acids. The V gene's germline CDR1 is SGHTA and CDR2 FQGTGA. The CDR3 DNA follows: TGTGCCAGCAGCTACGGGGGTCCGGGGACCACCTCCTACGAGCAGTACTTC. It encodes CASSYGGPGTTSYEQYF.

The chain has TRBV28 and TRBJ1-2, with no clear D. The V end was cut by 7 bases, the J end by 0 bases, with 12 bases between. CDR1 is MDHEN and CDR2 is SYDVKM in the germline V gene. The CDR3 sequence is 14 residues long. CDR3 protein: CASTQASPNYGYTF. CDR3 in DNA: TGTGCCAGCACCCAGGCCAGTCCTAACTATGGCTACACCTTC.

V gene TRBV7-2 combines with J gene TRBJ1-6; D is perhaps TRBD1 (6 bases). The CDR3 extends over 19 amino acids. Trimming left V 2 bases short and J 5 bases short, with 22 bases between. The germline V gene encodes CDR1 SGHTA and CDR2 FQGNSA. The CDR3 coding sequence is TGTGCCAGCAGCTTAAGCATACCCACCCAGCGGGGGCATAATTCACCCCTCCACTTT. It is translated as CASSLSIPTQRGHNSPLHF.

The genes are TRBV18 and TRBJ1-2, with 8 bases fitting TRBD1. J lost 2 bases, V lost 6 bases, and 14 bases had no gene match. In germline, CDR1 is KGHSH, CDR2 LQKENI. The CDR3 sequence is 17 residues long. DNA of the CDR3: TGTGCCAGCTCCCTCGGGACAGGCGGACTAGGGAACTATGGCTACACCTTC. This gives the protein CASSLGTGGLGNYGYTF.

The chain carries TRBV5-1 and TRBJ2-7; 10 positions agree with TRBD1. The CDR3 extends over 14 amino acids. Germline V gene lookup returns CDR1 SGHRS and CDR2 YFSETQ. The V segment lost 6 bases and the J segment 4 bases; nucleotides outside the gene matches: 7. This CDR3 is CASTPGTGVYEQYF. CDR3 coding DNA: TGCGCCAGCACCCCCGGGACAGGGGTTTACGAGCAGTACTTC.

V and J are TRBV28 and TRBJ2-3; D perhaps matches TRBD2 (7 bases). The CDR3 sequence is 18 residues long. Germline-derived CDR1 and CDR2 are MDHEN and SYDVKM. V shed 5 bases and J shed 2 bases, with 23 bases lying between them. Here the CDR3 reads CASSQNRGGGGLTDTQYF. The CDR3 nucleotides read TGTGCCAGCAGTCAAAACCGAGGTGGGGGGGGCCTCACAGATACGCAGTATTTT.

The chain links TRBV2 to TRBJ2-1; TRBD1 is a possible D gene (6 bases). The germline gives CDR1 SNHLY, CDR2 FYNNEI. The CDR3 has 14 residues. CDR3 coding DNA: TGTGCGTCCGGAAGGGACATCTCCTACAATGAGCAGTTCTTC. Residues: CASGRDISYNEQFF.

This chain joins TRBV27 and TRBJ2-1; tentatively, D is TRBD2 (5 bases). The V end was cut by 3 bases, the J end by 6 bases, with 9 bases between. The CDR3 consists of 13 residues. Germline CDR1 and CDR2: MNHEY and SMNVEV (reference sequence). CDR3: CASSLSGINEQFF. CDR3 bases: TGTGCCAGCAGTTTGTCCGGGATCAATGAGCAGTTCTTC.